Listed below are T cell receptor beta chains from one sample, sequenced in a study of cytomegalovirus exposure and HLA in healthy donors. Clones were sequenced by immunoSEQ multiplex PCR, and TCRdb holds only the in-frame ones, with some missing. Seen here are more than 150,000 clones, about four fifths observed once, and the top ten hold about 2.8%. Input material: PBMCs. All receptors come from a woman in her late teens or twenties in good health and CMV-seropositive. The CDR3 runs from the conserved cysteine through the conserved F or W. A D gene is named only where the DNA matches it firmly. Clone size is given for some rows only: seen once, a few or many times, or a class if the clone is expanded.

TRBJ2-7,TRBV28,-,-,CASSSQFHEQYF,TGTGCCAGCAGTTCACAGTTCCACGAGCAGTACTTC
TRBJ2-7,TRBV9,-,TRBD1,CASSVSRTGSIYEQYF,TGTGCCAGCAGCGTATCGAGGACAGGGAGTATATACGAGCAGTACTTC
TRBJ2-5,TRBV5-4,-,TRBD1,CASSRGTGDLETQYF,TGTGCCAGCAGCCGCGGGACAGGGGATTTGGAGACCCAGTACTTC
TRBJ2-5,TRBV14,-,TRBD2,CASSQDLAGAGETQYF,TGTGCCAGCAGCCAAGATCTAGCGGGGGCGGGAGAGACCCAGTACTTC
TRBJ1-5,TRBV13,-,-,CASSLPDQPQHF,TGTGCCAGCAGCCTACCGGATCAGCCCCAGCATTTT
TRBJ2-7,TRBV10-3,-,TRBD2,CAIRTSGGTFPSYEQYF,TGTGCCATCCGGACTAGCGGGGGGACCTTCCCATCCTACGAGCAGTACTTC
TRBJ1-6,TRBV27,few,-,CASSDRRLDSPLHF,TGTGCCAGCAGTGACAGGAGACTTGACTCACCCCTCCACTTT
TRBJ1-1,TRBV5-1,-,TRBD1,CASRTGLDTEAFF,TGCGCCAGCAGGACAGGGCTGGACACTGAAGCTTTCTTT
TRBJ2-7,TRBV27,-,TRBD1,CASSATRDRAYEQYF,TGTGCCAGCAGTGCCACCCGGGACAGGGCCTACGAGCAGTACTTC
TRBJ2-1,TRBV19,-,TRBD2,CASSMNAGGYNEQFF,TGTGCCAGTAGTATGAACGCGGGGGGGTACAATGAGCAGTTCTTC
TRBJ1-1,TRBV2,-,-,CAQSRGADNTEAFF,TGTGCCCAAAGTCGGGGGGCTGACAACACTGAAGCTTTCTTT
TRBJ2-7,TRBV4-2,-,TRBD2,CASSPGTGLGGDEQYF,TGTGCCAGCAGCCCGGGAACGGGACTAGGAGGTGACGAGCAGTACTTC
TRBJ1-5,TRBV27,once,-,CASSLREQDPQHF,TGTGCCAGCAGTCTCCGGGAGCAGGATCCCCAGCATTTT
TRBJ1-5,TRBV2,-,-,CASRRAGQPQHF,TGTGCCAGCAGGCGGGCGGGACAGCCCCAGCATTTT
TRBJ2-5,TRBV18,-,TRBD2,CASLLAGEETQYF,TGTGCCAGCTTACTAGCGGGGGAAGAGACCCAGTACTTC